Here is one TCR beta chain with its context. Its antigen is as yet unknown. Germline-derived CDR1 and CDR2 are SGHTA and FQGNSA. This CDR3 has 13 amino acids. Losses at the gene ends were 6 bases for V and 10 bases for J; bases not matched to a gene: 6. This sample is part of a study of T cell responses to AZD1222 COVID-19 vaccine. Findings of the study overall: Compared with day 0, the breadth and depth of the Spike-specific TCR repertoire rose significantly after two doses of AZD1222. Repertoire sampling was restricted to post-peak T cell response timepoints. As reported, nearly half of all spike-specific TCRs target variant regions that are unmutated.

The assay was immunoSEQ multiplex PCR, and TCRdb's table has in-frame clones only and misses some. The data show about 80,000 clones, with around 90% seen just once and roughly 8% held by the top ten. This chain joins TRBV7-2 and TRBJ1-6, with TRBD1 identical over 7 bases. The sequenced sample was peripheral blood, obtained 28 days after the second AZD1222 dose. The source of this sequence is an adult who received the AZD1222 COVID-19 vaccine. The CDR3, as DNA: TGTGCCAGCAGAGGGGGCGCGGAATCACCCCTCCACTTT. Its protein is CASRGGAESPLHF.